This passage covers 20 T cell receptor beta chains from one sample sequenced in a study of T cell responses to AZD1222 COVID-19 vaccine. Assay: immunoSEQ multiplex PCR; the TCRdb copy retains only in-frame clones and omits some. The repertoire includes approximately 140,000 clones, 92% of them detected once, and 3% to 4% sits in the top ten. Here the sequenced sample was peripheral blood, taken 28 days after the second AZD1222 dose. These receptors all stem from an adult who received the AZD1222 COVID-19 vaccine.

V gene TRBV9 combines with J gene TRBJ2-7; D gene uncertain. The CDR3 totals 14 residues. V lost 4 bases to trimming and J lost 0 bases, with 11 bases between them. The germline CDR1 and CDR2 sequences are SGDLS and YYNGEE. This chain's CDR3 is CASSTDFSSYEQYF. CDR3 bases: TGTGCCAGCAGCACCGACTTCAGCTCCTACGAGCAGTACTTC. The whole variable domain, remainder taken from reference TRBV9 and TRBJ2-7, is DSGVTQTPKHLITATGQRVTLRCSPRSGDLSVYWYQQSLDQGLQFLIQYYNGEERAKGNILERFSAQQFPDLHSELNLSSLELGDSALYFCASSTDFSSYEQYFGPGTRLTVT.

The chain carries TRBV24-1 and TRBJ2-3; possible D gene TRBD2, 6 bases. The germline CDR1 and CDR2 sequences are KGHDR and SFDVKD. Trimming removed 4 bases from V and 0 bases from J, with 10 bases in between. The length of the CDR3 is 15 residues. CDR3 loop: CATSDAGTSTDTQYF. CDR3 bases: TGTGCCACCAGTGACGCCGGGACTAGCACAGATACGCAGTATTTT.

This clone appeared once. The genes are TRBV19 and TRBJ1-2; D is perhaps TRBD1 (5 bases). Germline-derived CDR1 and CDR2 are LNHDA and SQIVND (reference sequence). Deletions cut 6 bases from V and 4 bases from J, with 18 bases between. The CDR3 totals 15 residues. The CDR3 DNA follows: TGTGCCAGTAGCCCTGCTGACAGTGAGGCCTATGGCTACACCTTC. It specifies CASSPADSEAYGYTF.

The V call is TRBV18, the J call TRBJ1-5; a possible D gene is TRBD1 (5 bases). V shed 1 base and J shed 4 bases, with 14 bases lying between them. CDR1 is KGHSH, CDR2 LQKENI, per germline. CDR3 size: 16 residues. The CDR3: CASSPRVIGGNQPQHF. CDR3 coding DNA: TGTGCCAGCTCACCACGTGTTATTGGGGGGAATCAGCCCCAGCATTTT.

Remarks on this clone: At the DNA level, this CDR3 is encoded by other sequences in the same sample as well. The chain joins TRBV5-1 to TRBJ2-2; D ambiguous. Germline loops: CDR1 SGHRS, CDR2 YFSETQ. Trimming shortened V by 0 bases and J by 1 base, and 4 bases separated the two germline ends. The CDR3 is 14 residues long. In DNA, the CDR3 is TGCGCCAGCAGCTTGGAAGGGAACACCGGGGAGCTGTTTTTT. This codes for CASSLEGNTGELFF.

The CDR3 here is CASSTQTGGGQPQHF. In DNA form, the CDR3 reads TGTGCCAGTAGTACCCAGACAGGGGGCGGTCAGCCCCAGCATTTT. The chain links TRBV19 to TRBJ1-5; the match to TRBD1 covers 10 bases. With V trimmed by 4 bases and J by 6 bases, 6 bases remained unmatched. Germline V gene lookup returns CDR1 LNHDA and CDR2 SQIVND (reference sequence). The CDR3 spans 15 residues.

The chain employs TRBV7-9 and TRBJ2-1; 10 nucleotides line up with TRBD2. This CDR3 is built from 15 residues. V trimming: 6 bases; J trimming: 1 base; junction bases outside the gene matches: 3. The germline V gene encodes CDR1 SEHNR and CDR2 FQNEAQ (reference sequence). CDR3 DNA sequence: TGTGCCAGCAGGATACTAGCGGGATCCTACAATGAGCAGTTCTTC. This gives the protein CASRILAGSYNEQFF.

This clone was seen only once. The CDR3 DNA sequence: TGTGCCAGTAGTATCTTAGGGGGCCCGGGCTATGGCTACACCTTC. The encoded protein is CASSILGGPGYGYTF. The chain employs TRBV19 and TRBJ1-2; 7 bases fit TRBD1. This CDR3 has 15 residues. V gave up 3 bases and J gave up 4 bases; unmatched junction bases: 8. Germline-derived CDR1 and CDR2 are LNHDA and SQIVND (reference sequence).

The chain carries TRBV11-2 and TRBJ2-1, with no clear D. Trimming stripped 3 bases from V and 5 bases from J, with 11 bases between. This CDR3 is 14 amino acids long. Germline lookup yields CDR1 SGHAT and CDR2 FQNNGV. Here the CDR3 reads CASSFSDINNEQFF. In nucleotides, the CDR3 is TGTGCCAGCAGCTTTTCCGATATTAACAATGAGCAGTTCTTC. The entire variable domain, with the rest obtained from reference TRBV11-2 and TRBJ2-1, is as follows: EAGVAQSPRYKIIEKRQSVAFWCNPISGHATLYWYQQILGQGPKLLIQFQNNGVVDDSQLPKDRFSAERLKGVDSTLKIQPAKLEDSAVYLCASSFSDINNEQFFGPGTRLTVL.

This chain joins TRBV6-1 and TRBJ1-2, with D maybe TRBD1 (6 bases). The CDR3 covers 13 residues. With 3 bases removed from V and 7 bases from J, the gap between germline ends came to 12 bases. Germline CDR1 MNHNS, CDR2 SASEGT. CDR3 region: CASSDQSGVGYTF. The CDR3, as DNA: TGTGCCAGCAGTGACCAATCAGGGGTTGGCTACACCTTC.

This chain connects TRBV19 to TRBJ2-2; D unresolved. The CDR3 runs to 14 residues. The V end lost 8 bases, the J end lost 0 bases, and 10 bases lay between the germline ends. Germline V gene lookup returns CDR1 LNHDA and CDR2 SQIVND (reference sequence). CDR3 in DNA: TGTGCCAGTTCCCCGCACACGAACACCGGGGAGCTGTTTTTT. Its translation: CASSPHTNTGELFF.

V is TRBV11-3 and J is TRBJ2-1; D call uncertain. The CDR3 has 14 amino acids. The germline gives CDR1 SGHNT, CDR2 YENEEA. V lost 3 bases and J 2 bases, leaving 8 bases between the germline ends. The DNA for the CDR3 is TGTGCCAGCAGCTTTCCCCATACCTACAATGAGCAGTTCTTC. Encoded protein: CASSFPHTYNEQFF.

The chain employs TRBV7-2 and TRBJ2-3, with D possibly matching TRBD2 (6 bases). Germline V lookup: CDR1 SGHTA, CDR2 FQGNSA. V was clipped by 4 bases and J by 2 bases, with 7 bases between them. This CDR3 comprises 13 residues. The CDR3 here is CASSWRDTDTQYF. CDR3 coding DNA: TGTGCCAGCAGCTGGCGGGACACAGATACGCAGTATTTT.

This chain joins TRBV27 and TRBJ2-3; D gene uncertain. Trimming took 2 bases from V and 0 from J, leaving 6 bases between them. The germline V gene encodes CDR1 MNHEY and CDR2 SMNVEV (reference sequence). CDR3 length: 14 residues. The CDR3 nucleotides are TGTGCCAGCAGTTTAGCCAGCAGCACAGATACGCAGTATTTT. This sequence encodes CASSLASSTDTQYF.

This clone was detected once. The rearrangement joins TRBV6-2 or TRBV6-3 to TRBJ2-1, with a tentative D call TRBD2 (6 bases). The CDR3 contains 15 residues. Germline CDR1 is MNHEY and CDR2 is SVGEGT. The V gene lost 4 bases and the J gene lost 6 bases, with 16 bases spanning the gap. As DNA, the CDR3 is TGTGCCAGCAGTTCTGGGAGGCGGGTAGGCAATGAGCAGTTCTTC. This encodes CASSSGRRVGNEQFF.

This chain links TRBV18 with TRBJ1-1; possible D gene TRBD1, 5 bases. Germline V gene data show CDR1 as KGHSH and CDR2 as LQKENI. This CDR3 is built from 14 residues. V was pared by 4 bases and J by 5 bases, with 14 bases between. CDR3 region: CASSLGTRETEAFF. The CDR3 DNA sequence: TGTGCCAGCTCACTTGGGACCCGGGAAACTGAAGCTTTCTTT. The full variable domain, with the rest looked up from reference TRBV18 and TRBJ1-1, is NAGVMQNPRHLVRRRGQEARLRCSPMKGHSHVYWYRQLPEEGLKFMVYLQKENIIDESGMPKERFSAEFPKEGPSILRIQQVVRGDSAAYFCASSLGTRETEAFFGQGTRLTVV.

The CDR3 here is CASSPLERSGDIQYF. The CDR3 nucleotides are TGCGCCAGCAGCCCCCTGGAAAGGAGCGGTGACATTCAGTACTTC. This chain connects TRBV5-1 to TRBJ2-4; D might be TRBD2 (5 bases). CDR3 length: 15 residues. Germline V lookup: CDR1 SGHRS, CDR2 YFSETQ. Trimming shortened V by 4 bases and J by 8 bases, and 19 bases separated the two germline ends.

The V call is TRBV5-1, the J call TRBJ2-3, with 10 bases identical to TRBD2. There are 14 residues in the CDR3. Unmatched junction bases numbered 5, after V lost 4 bases and J lost 6 bases. From germline, CDR1 is SGHRS and CDR2 YFSETQ. Written as DNA, the CDR3 is TGCGCCAGCAGCCCACTAGCGGGAAGGGATACGCAGTATTTT. This encodes CASSPLAGRDTQYF.

The rearrangement joins TRBV18 to TRBJ2-7, with 13 bases fitting TRBD2. Germline assignment: CDR1 KGHSH and CDR2 LQKENI. The CDR3 runs 16 residues. Trimming removed 0 bases from V and 6 bases from J; junction bases left unmatched: 5. This CDR3 is CASSPPTSGRAGEQYF. The CDR3 DNA reads TGTGCCAGCTCACCACCCACTAGCGGGAGGGCCGGCGAGCAGTACTTC.

This clone was recorded once. The chain recombines TRBV27 with TRBJ2-7; 7 nucleotides agree with TRBD1. The J segment lost 0 bases and the V segment lost 5 bases, leaving 7 bases of the junction unmatched. The germline CDR1 and CDR2 sequences are MNHEY and SMNVEV (reference sequence). The CDR3 loop spans 15 amino acids. The DNA of the CDR3 is TGTGCCAGCAGTCCAAGTAGGACAGGCTCCTACGAGCAGTACTTC. Protein product: CASSPSRTGSYEQYF.